Each of the 15 T cell receptor beta chains below was sequenced from the same sample in a study of spatial heterogeneity in lung cancer. General observations from the study: Counts that tracked tumor mutation counts were those of expanded intratumoral alpha and beta TCRs.

Time point described: sample taken at primary tumor resection. TCRdb processed the 5' RACE reads anew with MiXCR; each CDR3 protein has one entry. The repertoire holds 13,000 or so distinct CDR3 sequences, with 5.6% as singletons. For these TCRs, the target antigens are not known. The sequenced sample was lung tumor tissue, obtained at surgery. The receptors originated from a female donor with early-stage non-small cell lung cancer.

This clonotype has ten or more counts. Because this beta chain is a stray read in a library intended to capture alpha chains, its abundance should not be given much weight. V usage is TRBV29-1 and J usage is TRBJ2-3; no definite D call. This CDR3 spans 10 amino acids. CDR1 is SQVTM, CDR2 ANQGSEA, per germline. Trimming removed 3 bases at V and 8 bases at J, with 6 bases between. The CDR3 spells CSVEMGTQYF. The DNA of the CDR3 is TGCAGCGTTGAGATGGGTACGCAGTATTTT.

In its sample, this clonotype was seen many times. Being off target in a library aimed at alpha chains, this beta chain has a size of little meaning. The chain is built from TRBV6-2 or TRBV6-3 and TRBJ1-5, with D possibly TRBD1 on 5 matching bases. V was trimmed by 6 bases and J by 3 bases, leaving 6 bases between them. Germline values: CDR1 MNHEY, CDR2 SVGEGT. The length of the CDR3 is 12 residues. The CDR3 loop reads CASRQVNQPQHF. The CDR3 DNA is TGTGCCAGCAGACAGGTCAATCAGCCCCAGCATTTT.

This clonotype has ten or more counts. As an off-target read in a library built for alpha chains, this beta chain has a frequency of little significance. The V gene is TRBV5-1, the J gene TRBJ2-1, with 8 positions matching TRBD1. The ends lost 1 base at V and 6 bases at J; junction bases unmatched: 15. The length of the CDR3 is 18 residues. CDR1 is SGHRS and CDR2 is YFSETQ in the germline V gene. CDR3 nucleotide sequence: TGCGCCAGCAGCTTGAGGGGCAGGGGGCCGAGGGAGGTCAATGAGCAGTTCTTC. Its protein product is CASSLRGRGPREVNEQFF.

This clonotype came up many times. This beta chain is an off-target read within a library intended for alpha chains, so its frequency means little. This chain joins TRBV28 and TRBJ1-5; D is unresolved. The CDR3 contains 15 residues. With 6 bases removed from V and 4 bases from J, the gap between germline ends came to 16 bases. The germline gives CDR1 MDHEN, CDR2 SYDVKM. The CDR3 DNA is TGTGCCAGCAGGGGGAGGGTGAGGAGTAATCAGCCCCAGCATTTT. It encodes CASRGRVRSNQPQHF.

This clonotype was seen many times. This beta chain appears as a stray read in a library generated for alpha chains; its size is not informative. This rearrangement joins TRBV5-1 to TRBJ2-5, with D possibly called TRBD1 or TRBD2 (7 bases each). The CDR3 totals 16 residues. The germline V and J ends were trimmed by 3 bases and 2 bases, with 17 bases remaining between them. Germline V gene data show CDR1 as SGHRS and CDR2 as YFSETQ. This CDR3 reads CASSWLQGREQETQYF. The DNA of the CDR3 is TGCGCCAGCAGCTGGTTACAGGGGAGGGAGCAAGAGACCCAGTACTTC.

This clonotype was seen ten or more times. This beta chain came through as a stray read in a library set up for alpha chains, and its size says little. This rearrangement joins TRBV12-3 or TRBV12-4 to TRBJ1-2; D not certain. V was cut by 7 bases and J by 10 bases, with 19 bases left in between. There are 13 residues in the CDR3. The CDR3, as DNA: TGTGCCAGCACCCCCCTCTGGGATGTGCCCTACACCTTC. This translates into CASTPLWDVPYTF.

As regards this clonotype: This beta chain represents an off-target read in a library built for alpha chains; its size is of limited meaning. The chain employs TRBV3-1 and TRBJ1-3; 8 bases are a match to TRBD1. The CDR3 covers 15 residues. In germline, CDR1 is LGHDT, CDR2 YNNKEL (reference sequence). V gave up 5 bases and J gave up 3 bases; unmatched junction bases: 6. CDR3 loop: CASSYWTGIGNTIYF. The CDR3, as DNA: TGTGCCAGCAGCTATTGGACAGGGATTGGAAACACCATATATTTT.

This clonotype counts as medium-sized (0.01 to 0.1%). Since the library was made to target alpha chains, this beta chain is a stray read and its abundance is not meaningful. The chain recombines TRBV14 with TRBJ2-3; the D is unclear. Trimming shortened V by 0 bases and J by 6 bases, and 7 bases separated the two germline ends. CDR3 length equals 13 residues. Germline assignment: CDR1 SGHDN and CDR2 FVKESK. The CDR3 region is CASSQDLGDTQYF. The DNA for the CDR3 is TGTGCCAGCAGCCAAGATCTTGGGGATACGCAGTATTTT.

As concerns this clonotype: With the library built for alpha chains, this beta chain is off target and its frequency is not meaningful. J is TRBJ1-6 and V is TRBV7-2, with D hard to call. V lost 5 bases and J 9 bases, leaving 17 bases between the germline ends. This CDR3 contains 15 residues. The germline gives CDR1 SGHTA, CDR2 FQGNSA. CDR3 loop: CASSTRSNGVSPLHF. CDR3 DNA sequence: TGTGCCAGCAGCACCCGGTCGAACGGGGTTTCACCCCTCCACTTT.

Many counts were recorded for this clonotype. A library prepared for alpha chains yielded this beta chain as an off-target read; its size is of little meaning. The V and J genes are TRBV5-5 and TRBJ1-1; the match to TRBD1 covers 9 bases. With V trimmed by 4 bases and J by 3 bases, 4 bases remained unmatched. The CDR3 sequence is 14 residues long. CDR1 and CDR2 from the germline V gene are SGHKS and YYEKEE (reference sequence). CDR3 amino acids: CASSRTGGHTEAFF. CDR3 nucleotide sequence: TGTGCCAGCAGCCGTACAGGGGGCCACACTGAAGCTTTCTTT.

This clonotype has at least ten counts. With the library built for alpha chains, this beta chain is off target and its frequency is not meaningful. The genes are TRBV7-2 and TRBJ2-2, with D uncertain. The V gene lost 3 bases and the J gene lost 7 bases, with 3 bases spanning the gap. This CDR3 contains 11 residues. In germline, CDR1 is SGHTA, CDR2 FQGNSA. The CDR3 region is CASSFGGELFF. The CDR3 DNA sequence: TGTGCCAGCAGCTTCGGCGGGGAGCTGTTTTTT.

In its sample, this clonotype was seen many times. This beta chain represents an off-target read in a library built for alpha chains; its size is of limited meaning. CDR3: CSASRTNEQFF. In DNA, the CDR3 is TGCAGTGCTAGTCGGACCAATGAGCAGTTCTTC. J is TRBJ2-1 and V is TRBV20-1, with D unresolved. V lost 3 bases and J 6 bases, leaving 6 bases between the germline ends. The CDR3 consists of 11 residues. Germline CDR1 is DFQATT and CDR2 is SNEGSKA (reference sequence).

At least ten counts were recorded for this clonotype. For a library built for alpha chains, this beta chain is a stray read; little rests on its size. V usage is TRBV7-9 and J usage is TRBJ1-6; TRBD1 aligns across 8 bases. The CDR3 consists of 14 residues. Trimming cost V 5 bases and J 11 bases; bases outside gene matches: 8. The germline CDR1 and CDR2 sequences are SEHNR and FQNEAQ (reference sequence). CDR3 coding DNA: TGTGCCAGCAGCCAGACAGGGGAAGTGCCACCCCTCCACTTT. This encodes CASSQTGEVPPLHF.

Concerning this clonotype itself: Because this beta chain is a stray read in a library intended to capture alpha chains, its abundance should not be given much weight. The chain couples TRBV20-1 to TRBJ2-3, with 8 bases fitting TRBD1. The germline CDR1 and CDR2 sequences are DFQATT and SNEGSKA (reference sequence). Trimming removed 5 bases from V and 0 bases from J; junction bases left unmatched: 10. The CDR3 has 16 amino acids. CDR3 DNA sequence: TGCAGTGCTGCCTTGACAGGGGACGCAAGCACAGATACGCAGTATTTT. This translates into CSAALTGDASTDTQYF.

This clonotype was observed at least ten times. This beta chain was picked up by a library intended for alpha chains and is off target, so its count carries little meaning. J is TRBJ2-6 and V is TRBV6-2 or TRBV6-3, with D possibly TRBD2 on 7 matching bases. The CDR3 is 16 residues long. Germline CDR1 and CDR2: MNHEY and SVGEGT. With 6 bases removed from V and 0 bases from J, the gap between germline ends came to 12 bases. The CDR3, as DNA: TGTGCCAGCAGAAGGGGGGGTAACTCTGGGGCCAACGTCCTGACTTTC. Protein sequence: CASRRGGNSGANVLTF.